Presented here are 27 T cell receptor beta chains from one specimen sequenced in a study of CD8 T cells in ankylosing spondylitis. Their cognate antigens are unknown. In TCRdb, the 5' RACE reads were re-called with MiXCR into one record per CDR3 protein. The sample consists of hundreds of thousands of distinct CDR3 sequences, approximately 12% of them appearing once. General study findings and limits: Characteristic of ankylosing spondylitis blood, it appeared, was a TCR beta motif comprising several highly homologous variants.

Sequenced input: blood, either unsorted or a sorted T cell fraction (not recorded which). These receptors were collected from a male donor with ankylosing spondylitis.

This clonotype occurred a few times. This chain uses TRBV2 with TRBJ2-7; D perhaps matches TRBD2 (6 bases). Germline V gene sequence: CDR1 SNHLY, CDR2 FYNNEI. This CDR3 is 15 amino acids long. Trimming removed 5 bases at V and 3 bases at J, with 17 bases between. The CDR3 spells CASSNGREAGYEQYF. The CDR3 bases are TGTGCCAGCAGTAACGGAAGGGAGGCCGGCTACGAGCAGTACTTC.

This clonotype was observed a handful of times. The chain uses TRBV20-1 and TRBJ1-1; a possible D gene is TRBD1 (5 bases). This CDR3 spans 16 amino acids. The V end lost 0 bases, the J end lost 0 bases, and 14 bases lay between the germline ends. The germline V gene encodes CDR1 DFQATT and CDR2 SNEGSKA (reference sequence). CDR3 sequence: CSARDRGTVMNTEAFF. CDR3 DNA sequence: TGCAGTGCTAGAGATCGTGGGACCGTTATGAACACTGAAGCTTTCTTT.

The chain combines TRBV5-1 with TRBJ2-1, with 9 nucleotides matching TRBD2. CDR1 is SGHRS, CDR2 YFSETQ, per germline. The CDR3 extends over 16 amino acids. Germline trimming cut 3 bases from V and 4 bases from J; bases unmatched to any gene: 8. For the CDR3, the DNA is TGCGCCAGCAGCTACCCCGGGACTAGCCAGTACAATGAGCAGTTCTTC. Translating gives CASSYPGTSQYNEQFF.

This clonotype was seen many times. V is TRBV5-1 and J is TRBJ2-3, with D unresolved. Trimming left V 3 bases short and J 2 bases short, with 16 bases between. Germline assignment: CDR1 SGHRS and CDR2 YFSETQ. This CDR3 has 16 residues. CDR3 sequence: CASSSGPIQITDTQYF. CDR3 DNA: TGCGCCAGCAGCTCCGGGCCCATTCAAATCACAGATACGCAGTATTTT.

The sample holds a few counts of this clonotype. The chain is built from TRBV20-1 and TRBJ1-1; a weak D match, TRBD1 (6 bases). Germline values: CDR1 DFQATT, CDR2 SNEGSKA (reference sequence). Trimming cost V 0 bases and J 8 bases, with 19 bases left between them. This CDR3 region has 15 residues. The CDR3 sequence is CSARDTKGVVSEAFF. The CDR3 nucleotides are TGCAGTGCTAGAGATACCAAGGGGGTGGTCTCCGAAGCTTTCTTT.

The chain joins TRBV6-1 to TRBJ1-1; D is perhaps TRBD1 (5 bases). Trimming shortened V by 2 bases and J by 3 bases, and 10 bases separated the two germline ends. CDR1 is MNHNS and CDR2 is SASEGT in the germline V gene. The CDR3 extends over 14 amino acids. The CDR3 loop is CASSEMGGDTEAFF. DNA of the CDR3: TGTGCCAGCAGTGAAATGGGGGGGGACACTGAAGCTTTCTTT.

V usage is TRBV30 and J usage is TRBJ1-1, with no clear D. Germline V gives CDR1 GTSNPN, CDR2 SVGIG (reference sequence). Trimming took off 8 bases at V and 0 bases at J, with 10 bases between the two ends. This CDR3 region has 12 residues. CDR3 amino acids: CAGARVNTEAFF. The CDR3 DNA reads as TGTGCCGGAGCGCGGGTGAACACTGAAGCTTTCTTT.

This clonotype came up a few times. The chain links TRBV12-3 or TRBV12-4 to TRBJ2-3; 13 positions match TRBD2. The CDR3 spans 18 residues. With 3 bases clipped from V and 1 base from J, the junction kept 7 bases outside the gene matches. The CDR3 DNA is TGTGCCAGCAGTTTTCTCCGACTAGCGGGAGGTGGCACAGATACGCAGTATTTT. It encodes CASSFLRLAGGGTDTQYF.

The chain links TRBV5-1 to TRBJ2-1; 8 bases fit TRBD2. V lost 2 bases to trimming and J lost 9 bases; unmatched junction nucleotides: 10. The germline V gene encodes CDR1 SGHRS and CDR2 YFSETQ. The CDR3 sequence is 15 residues long. The DNA for the CDR3 is TGCGCCAGCAGCTTAGGAGCGGGAGAGGGGGGTGAGCAGTTCTTC. This sequence encodes CASSLGAGEGGEQFF.

Ten or more counts support this clonotype. The rearrangement joins TRBV29-1 to TRBJ1-1, with D possibly being TRBD1 (5 bases). CDR1 and CDR2 from the germline V gene are SQVTM and ANQGSEA. V was cut by 6 bases and J by 3 bases, with 14 bases left in between. This CDR3 region has 13 residues. CDR3 residues: CSVRWGSYTEAFF. CDR3 DNA sequence: TGCAGCGTAAGGTGGGGCAGTTACACTGAAGCTTTCTTT.

The gene calls are TRBV18 and TRBJ2-1; D is undetermined. V was cut by 3 bases and J by 10 bases, with 10 bases left in between. The CDR3 runs to 12 residues. Germline lookup yields CDR1 KGHSH and CDR2 LQKENI. CDR3 residues: CASSPTAREQFF. The CDR3, as DNA: TGTGCCAGCTCACCGACGGCGAGAGAGCAGTTCTTC. Full variable domain (outside the CDR3, taken from reference TRBV18 and TRBJ2-1): NAGVMQNPRHLVRRRGQEARLRCSPMKGHSHVYWYRQLPEEGLKFMVYLQKENIIDESGMPKERFSAEFPKEGPSILRIQQVVRGDSAAYFCASSPTAREQFFGPGTRLTVL.

This clonotype has a handful of counts. J is TRBJ1-1 and V is TRBV4-2; D may be TRBD1 (5 bases). Per the germline V gene, CDR1 is LGHNA and CDR2 is YNFKEQ. The CDR3 has 14 residues. V was cut by 4 bases and J by 1 base, with 10 bases left in between. The CDR3 DNA is TGTGCCAGCAGCCTATCTACAGGGAACACTGAAGCTTTCTTT. It codes for CASSLSTGNTEAFF.

The chain has TRBV9 and TRBJ2-2; 10 nucleotides match TRBD1. The CDR3 is made up of 14 amino acids. Losses at the gene ends were 5 bases for V and 3 bases for J; bases not matched to a gene: 1. In germline, CDR1 is SGDLS, CDR2 YYNGEE. The CDR3 sequence: CASRDRGDTGELFF. The CDR3 DNA reads as TGTGCCAGCAGGGACAGGGGGGACACCGGGGAGCTGTTTTTT. The entire variable domain, with the rest obtained from reference TRBV9 and TRBJ2-2, is as follows: DSGVTQTPKHLITATGQRVTLRCSPRSGDLSVYWYQQSLDQGLQFLIQYYNGEERAKGNILERFSAQQFPDLHSELNLSSLELGDSALYFCASRDRGDTGELFFGEGSRLTVL.

This clonotype was recorded a few times. The V and J genes are TRBV5-1 and TRBJ2-1; 9 bases are a match to TRBD1. The J segment lost 3 bases and the V segment lost 3 bases, leaving 4 bases of the junction unmatched. This CDR3 region has 15 residues. Germline V gene lookup returns CDR1 SGHRS and CDR2 YFSETQ. CDR3 coding DNA: TGCGCCAGCAGCTCCCACAGGGGGCTCTACAATGAGCAGTTCTTC. Translation: CASSSHRGLYNEQFF.

This clonotype was detected a few times. The gene calls are TRBV7-2 and TRBJ2-3; TRBD2 agrees at 8 bases. CDR3 size: 17 residues. Germline values: CDR1 SGHTA, CDR2 FQGNSA. Trimming at V came to 2 bases and at J to 9 bases, leaving 16 bases not matched to a gene. The CDR3: CASSLSTGGLILGTQYF. The CDR3 DNA reads as TGTGCCAGCAGCTTATCTACGGGAGGGCTCATCTTAGGGACGCAGTATTTT.

This clonotype was seen more than once but under ten times. The chain couples TRBV20-1 to TRBJ1-5; D is unresolved. V dropped 6 bases and J dropped 3 bases, with 15 bases sitting between them. Per the germline V gene, CDR1 is DFQATT and CDR2 is SNEGSKA (reference sequence). The CDR3 has 14 residues. The CDR3 DNA sequence: TGCAGTGCGAGACGGGCCTCCCTCAATCAGCCCCAGCATTTT. The encoded protein is CSARRASLNQPQHF.

In this sample, this clonotype turned up a few times. CDR3: CASSWGRTNEKLFF. The CDR3, as DNA: TGTGCCAGCAGTTGGGGGCGGACTAATGAAAAACTGTTTTTT. The rearrangement links TRBV6-5 to TRBJ1-4, with D possibly TRBD1 on 6 matching bases. The CDR3 extends over 14 amino acids. Germline CDR1 reads MNHEY; CDR2 reads SVGAGI. V shed 4 bases and J shed 2 bases, with 8 bases lying between them.

At least ten counts were recorded for this clonotype. This sequence joins TRBV7-3 and TRBJ2-7, with no clear D. CDR1 SGHTA and CDR2 FQGTGA come from the germline V gene. V lost 1 base and J 0 bases, leaving 16 bases between the germline ends. The CDR3 length is 17 residues. CDR3 DNA sequence: TGTGCCAGCAGCTTAATATTAGGGCAGTTCAGCTCCTACGAGCAGTACTTC. It yields the protein CASSLILGQFSSYEQYF. Full variable domain (rest looked up from reference TRBV7-3 and TRBJ2-7): GAGVSQTPSNKVTEKGKYVELRCDPISGHTALYWYRQSLGQGPEFLIYFQGTGAADDSGLPNDRFFAVRPEGSVSTLKIQRTERGDSAVYLCASSLILGQFSSYEQYFGPGTRLTVT.

The rearrangement uses TRBV5-1 and TRBJ1-2; possibly TRBD1 for D (6 bases). Trimming stripped 4 bases from V and 6 bases from J, with 22 bases between. This CDR3 has 16 amino acids. Germline assignment: CDR1 SGHRS and CDR2 YFSETQ. CDR3 nucleotide sequence: TGCGCCAGCAGCCCAATTATCAGGACAGTTGTAAATGGCTACACCTTC. Encoded protein: CASSPIIRTVVNGYTF.

Ten or more counts support this clonotype. The chain links TRBV7-2 to TRBJ2-3, with D possibly TRBD1 on 6 matching bases. This CDR3 region has 14 residues. Trimming removed 5 bases from V and 2 bases from J, with 11 bases in between. Germline V gives CDR1 SGHTA, CDR2 FQGNSA. Here the CDR3 DNA reads TGTGCCAGCAGCCTCTGGACAGACACAGATACGCAGTATTTT. Protein: CASSLWTDTDTQYF.

The chain joins TRBV7-8 to TRBJ2-3; D ambiguous. The CDR3 contains 15 residues. From germline, CDR1 is SGHVS and CDR2 FQNEAQ. V lost 5 bases to trimming and J lost 2 bases, with 14 bases between them. The CDR3: CASSHSEVSTDTQYF. The DNA of the CDR3 is TGTGCCAGCAGCCACTCCGAGGTATCCACAGATACGCAGTATTTT. Based on the CDR3 plus reference TRBV7-8 and TRBJ2-3, the full variable domain is GAGVSQSPRYKVAKRGQDVALRCDPISGHVSLFWYQQALGQGPEFLTYFQNEAQLDKSGLPSDRFFAERPEGSVSTLKIQRTQQEDSAVYLCASSHSEVSTDTQYFGPGTRLTVL.

Only a few counts were recorded for this clonotype. The chain is built from TRBV7-9 and TRBJ1-1; D not resolved. The CDR3 length is 13 residues. Between the trimmed V and J ends, which lost 5 bases and 2 bases, there was a span of 9 bases. CDR1 and CDR2 from the germline V gene are SEHNR and FQNEAQ (reference sequence). In DNA, the CDR3 is TGTGCCAGCAGCGCTGGCTTCAACACTGAAGCTTTCTTT. Its translation: CASSAGFNTEAFF.

This clonotype occurred a few times. The chain combines TRBV9 with TRBJ2-1; tentative D call: TRBD2 (6 bases). Germline CDR1 reads SGDLS; CDR2 reads YYNGEE. V dropped 1 base and J dropped 8 bases, with 16 bases sitting between them. The CDR3 is made up of 15 amino acids. CDR3 coding DNA: TGTGCCAGCAGCGTAACTAGCAGGGAGTGGCATGAGCAGTTCTTC. Amino acid sequence: CASSVTSREWHEQFF.

This clonotype was observed many times. CDR3 residues: CASSLKWDRTEAFF. DNA of the CDR3: TGTGCCAGCAGTTTAAAGTGGGACAGAACTGAAGCTTTCTTT. J is TRBJ1-1 and V is TRBV28; TRBD1 matches at 7 bases. The CDR3 sequence is 14 residues long. The germline V gene encodes CDR1 MDHEN and CDR2 SYDVKM. V was clipped by 2 bases and J by 5 bases; unmatched bases: 5.

This chain links TRBV4-1 with TRBJ2-1, with D perhaps TRBD2 (5 bases). Germline CDR1 is MGHRA and CDR2 is YSYEKL. This CDR3 has 16 amino acids. The ends were cut back, 0 bases at V and 9 bases at J, with 18 bases in the middle. CDR3 sequence: CASSQEAGRGQVEQFF. For the CDR3, the DNA is TGCGCCAGCAGCCAAGAGGCAGGACGAGGGCAGGTTGAGCAGTTCTTC.

The CDR3 region is CSVSGGTSYEQYF. In DNA form, the CDR3 reads TGCAGCGTTAGCGGGGGGACCTCCTACGAGCAGTACTTC. The chain uses TRBV29-1 and TRBJ2-7, with 9 bases identical to TRBD2. Unmatched junction bases numbered 2, after V lost 5 bases and J lost 0 bases. This CDR3 is 13 amino acids long. Germline V gene lookup returns CDR1 SQVTM and CDR2 ANQGSEA.

This clonotype has a count of ten or more. The chain uses TRBV29-1 and TRBJ2-5; no firm D call. CDR3 length: 13 amino acids. CDR1 is SQVTM and CDR2 is ANQGSEA in the germline V gene. V was pared by 6 bases and J by 2 bases, with 13 bases between. CDR3 bases: TGCAGCGTGGCGCCTCAGCAACAAGAGACCCAGTACTTC. Translating gives CSVAPQQQETQYF.